This T cell receptor beta chain was identified in a study of cytotoxic CD8 clonotypes in ibrutinib-treated CLL. The wider study: The group held approximately eleven relapsed/refractory and around 15 treatment-naive patients, with roughly 17 IGHV unmutated.

Study findings and constraints: Rare overall, public clonotypes shrank or held steady under therapy.

Profiling relied on immunoSEQ multiplex PCR, and the TCRdb table lists in-frame clones only, not all of them. The table lists 200,000 to 250,000 clones, about 75% of them singletons, with approximately 6.3% in the top ten. The germline V gene encodes CDR1 LGHNA and CDR2 YNFKEQ. The CDR3 loop spans 14 amino acids. V lost 5 bases, J lost 8 bases, and 19 bases lay in between. Worth noting for this clone: The antigen remains unidentified.

Source: PBMCs, taken after 12 months of ibrutinib treatment. The chain recombines TRBV4-2 with TRBJ2-7, with D perhaps matching TRBD1 (6 bases). This clonotype originated in a human donor with chronic lymphocytic leukemia. In DNA, the CDR3 is TGTGCCAGCAGCACCCGACAGGTCAGAGAGCAGCAGTACTTC. Translating gives CASSTRQVREQQYF.